This is a list of T cell receptor beta chains from one sample in a study of T cells in Graves' hyperthyroidism and ophthalmopathy. TCRdb reanalysed the multiplex PCR reads using MiXCR and keeps one entry per CDR3 protein. The sample records 650,000 to 700,000 distinct CDR3 sequences, around 16% being singletons. Sequenced material: blood. The receptors were sampled from a man aged 45-65 years with Graves' hyperthyroidism. CDR3s include the opening cysteine and the closing phenylalanine or tryptophan. Each record gives: V gene, D gene, clone size, J gene, CDR3 protein, CDR3 DNA. A D gene is named only where the DNA matches it firmly. Not every row has a clone size; where given, it reads once, few, many or a size class.

v_gene: TRBV30
d_gene: TRBD1
abundance: many
j_gene: TRBJ2-1
CDR3aa: CAWSRQGYEQFF
CDR3nt: TGTGCCTGGAGTAGACAGGGGTATGAGCAGTTCTTC

v_gene: TRBV4-1
d_gene: NA
abundance: many
j_gene: TRBJ2-7
CDR3aa: CASSQGGASYEQYF
CDR3nt: TGCGCCAGCAGCCAAGGTGGAGCTAGTTACGAGCAGTACTTC

v_gene: TRBV11-2
d_gene: NA
abundance: many
j_gene: TRBJ1-2
CDR3aa: CASSLAGVRGYTF
CDR3nt: TGTGCCAGCAGCTTAGCTGGAGTTCGGGGCTACACCTTC

v_gene: TRBV6-2/TRBV6-3
d_gene: TRBD2
abundance: few
j_gene: TRBJ2-7
CDR3aa: CASSYSILAGGQPSYEQYF
CDR3nt: TGTGCCAGCAGTTACTCGATACTAGCGGGAGGGCAACCCTCCTACGAGCAGTACTTC

v_gene: TRBV30
d_gene: NA
abundance: NA
j_gene: TRBJ2-2
CDR3aa: CAWSVFYGSWTGELFF
CDR3nt: TGTGCCTGGAGTGTATTCTACGGGAGCTGGACCGGGGAGCTGTTTTTT

v_gene: TRBV28
d_gene: NA
abundance: many
j_gene: TRBJ1-5
CDR3aa: CASRKAQGSNQPQHF
CDR3nt: TGTGCCAGCAGAAAGGCCCAGGGGAGCAATCAGCCCCAGCATTTT

v_gene: TRBV30
d_gene: NA
abundance: many
j_gene: TRBJ1-1
CDR3aa: CAWRIGNTEAFF
CDR3nt: TGTGCCTGGAGAATTGGCAACACTGAAGCTTTCTTT

v_gene: TRBV29-1
d_gene: NA
abundance: many
j_gene: TRBJ2-7
CDR3aa: CSGSTGYEQYF
CDR3nt: TGCAGCGGATCCACAGGGTACGAGCAGTACTTC

v_gene: TRBV29-1
d_gene: TRBD2
abundance: NA
j_gene: TRBJ2-7
CDR3aa: CSVEGRSSGGYEQYF
CDR3nt: TGCAGCGTGGAAGGTAGGAGTAGCGGGGGCTACGAGCAGTACTTC

v_gene: TRBV19
d_gene: NA
abundance: few
j_gene: TRBJ2-1
CDR3aa: CASSVRSGFHNEQFF
CDR3nt: TGTGCCAGTTCAGTTCGGTCCGGGTTTCACAATGAGCAGTTCTTC

v_gene: TRBV20-1
d_gene: NA
abundance: NA
j_gene: TRBJ2-7
CDR3aa: CSARDTVSSYEQYF
CDR3nt: TGCAGTGCTAGAGACACGGTGTCCTCCTACGAGCAGTACTTC

v_gene: TRBV15
d_gene: NA
abundance: NA
j_gene: TRBJ2-7
CDR3aa: CATSRGLVLRDGSYEQYF
CDR3nt: TGTGCCACCAGCAGAGGACTGGTTCTCCGGGACGGGTCCTACGAGCAGTACTTC

v_gene: TRBV11-2
d_gene: NA
abundance: many
j_gene: TRBJ2-7
CDR3aa: CASSLDPYEQYF
CDR3nt: TGTGCCAGCAGCTTGGACCCATACGAGCAGTACTTC

v_gene: TRBV9
d_gene: TRBD2
abundance: many
j_gene: TRBJ2-7
CDR3aa: CASSTAGTSGLKQYF
CDR3nt: TGTGCCAGCAGCACCGCCGGGACTAGCGGTTTGAAGCAGTACTTC

v_gene: TRBV6-1
d_gene: NA
abundance: few
j_gene: TRBJ2-2
CDR3aa: CASKDRRNTGELFF
CDR3nt: TGTGCCAGCAAGGACAGAAGGAACACCGGGGAGCTGTTTTTT

v_gene: TRBV28
d_gene: TRBD2
abundance: many
j_gene: TRBJ2-7
CDR3aa: CASKTGLAGTYEQYF
CDR3nt: TGTGCCAGCAAAACCGGGCTAGCGGGAACCTACGAGCAGTACTTC

v_gene: TRBV30
d_gene: TRBD2
abundance: NA
j_gene: TRBJ2-3
CDR3aa: CAWTYGLAGGTDTQYF
CDR3nt: TGTGCCTGGACTTACGGACTAGCGGGAGGCACAGATACGCAGTATTTT

v_gene: TRBV20-1
d_gene: TRBD2
abundance: NA
j_gene: TRBJ2-7
CDR3aa: CSARDRDSGTYEQYF
CDR3nt: TGCAGTGCTAGAGATCGGGATAGCGGGACCTACGAGCAGTACTTC

v_gene: TRBV3-1
d_gene: TRBD1
abundance: many
j_gene: TRBJ2-7
CDR3aa: CASSTQGAYEQYF
CDR3nt: TGTGCCAGCAGCACTCAGGGGGCCTACGAGCAGTACTTC

v_gene: TRBV19
d_gene: TRBD1
abundance: once
j_gene: TRBJ1-5
CDR3aa: CAVGTGGLRGQPQHF
CDR3nt: TGTGCCGTTGGGACAGGGGGGCTGAGGGGTCAGCCCCAGCATTTT